Listed here are 9 T cell receptor beta chains from one sample, sequenced in a study of blood T cell repertoires in COVID-19. Generated by immunoSEQ multiplex PCR, the TCRdb table keeps only in-frame clones and is missing some. The profile covers about 170,000 clones, with around nine tenths appearing a single time and approximately 0.8% taken by the ten largest. Sequencing used PBMCs or T cells enriched from blood (not recorded which). The receptors come from a young woman who had recovered from COVID-19.

This rearrangement joins TRBV4-3 to TRBJ2-3; D is perhaps TRBD1 (5 bases). This CDR3 is 14 amino acids long. V lost 3 bases and J 6 bases, leaving 13 bases between the germline ends. The germline CDR1 and CDR2 sequences are LGHNA and YSLEER. CDR3 in amino acids: CASSQGGATDTQYF. DNA for the CDR3: TGCGCCAGCAGCCAGGGTGGGGCCACGGATACGCAGTATTTT.

The count of this clone is one. V usage is TRBV2 and J usage is TRBJ1-4; D is uncertain. The CDR3 runs 13 residues. Germline V gene sequence: CDR1 SNHLY, CDR2 FYNNEI. The V and J ends lost 3 bases and 11 bases respectively, with 13 bases between them. In DNA, the CDR3 is TGTGCCAGCAGTGATGCGTTTCGGGTCAAACTGTTTTTT. The encoded protein is CASSDAFRVKLFF. Based on the CDR3 plus reference TRBV2 and TRBJ1-4, the full variable domain is EPEVTQTPSHQVTQMGQEVILRCVPISNHLYFYWYRQILGQKVEFLVSFYNNEISEKSEIFDDQFSVERPDGSNFTLKIRSTKLEDSAMYFCASSDAFRVKLFFGSGTQLSVL.

This chain joins TRBV30 and TRBJ2-4; D unresolved. V was clipped by 5 bases and J by 5 bases, with 16 bases between them. Looked up from germline, CDR1 is GTSNPN and CDR2 is SVGIG (reference sequence). The CDR3 has 14 residues. The CDR3 bases are TGTGCCTGGGGTGACTCTCCTGGTGAAAACATTCAGTACTTC. Protein sequence: CAWGDSPGENIQYF.

The V gene is TRBV3-1 (or the pseudogene TRBV3-2), the J gene TRBJ2-2; the match to TRBD2 covers 14 bases. Germline CDR1 is LGHDT and CDR2 is YNNKEL (reference sequence). This CDR3 contains 22 residues. V lost 3 bases, J lost 1 base, and 16 bases stayed unmatched. The CDR3 loop reads CASSHGPPGLAGAGGNTGELFF. The CDR3 nucleotides are TGTGCCAGCAGCCATGGCCCCCCGGGACTAGCGGGAGCGGGCGGGAACACCGGGGAGCTGTTTTTT.

The rearrangement joins TRBV21-1 to TRBJ2-5; the DNA was not used to check the table's D call, TRBD2. TRBV21-1 is designated a pseudogene. This CDR3 region has 18 residues. CDR3 amino acids: CASSKVGTSGRPLKTQYF. The CDR3 DNA is TGTGCCAGCAGCAAAGTGGGGACTAGCGGGAGGCCCCTGAAGACCCAGTACTTC.

V usage is TRBV2 and J usage is TRBJ1-1; D gene unclear. The CDR3 contains 11 residues. Germline values: CDR1 SNHLY, CDR2 FYNNEI. The CDR3 nucleotides read TGTGTTGGGCACACGAACACTGAAGCTTTCTTT. It specifies CVGHTNTEAFF.

J is TRBJ2-3 and V is TRBV5-1; TRBD1 matches 9 bases. This CDR3 spans 14 amino acids. Germline CDR1 SGHRS, CDR2 YFSETQ. The V gene end was trimmed by 7 bases and the J gene end by 4 bases; junction bases not matched to a gene: 7. CDR3 sequence (DNA): TGCGCCAGCGAGACAGGGGGGTATTCAGATACGCAGTATTTT. As protein: CASETGGYSDTQYF.

The chain uses TRBV13 and TRBJ2-5; no clear D. The CDR3 loop spans 16 amino acids. The V and J ends lost 5 bases and 9 bases respectively, with 25 bases between them. Per germline, CDR1 PRHDT and CDR2 FYEKMQ (reference sequence). CDR3 nucleotide sequence: TGTGCCAGCAGCATTAGCCCCTCCGTCCCGCAAGCAGCCCAGTACTTC. This sequence encodes CASSISPSVPQAAQYF.

The chain links TRBV19 to TRBJ1-2; 9 bases line up with TRBD1. Germline loops: CDR1 LNHDA, CDR2 SQIVND (reference sequence). The junction had 6 bases not matched to a gene; V was cut back by 3 bases and J by 4 bases. This CDR3 comprises 15 residues. DNA of the CDR3: TGTGCCAGTAGTATCGGCGGGACAGGGCGCTATGGCTACACCTTC. Its protein product is CASSIGGTGRYGYTF.